This T cell receptor (beta chain) was sequenced in a study of T cells in pancreatic ductal adenocarcinoma. Regarding the study as a whole: Tumor and blood clonality did not differ significantly, about 0.12 versus 0.079. Tumor-versus-blood clonality comparisons may be biased toward lower tumor diversity. Blood had more productive templates and about 7.9-fold more unique clonotypes than tumor.

Using immunoSEQ multiplex PCR, the repertoire was profiled, and TCRdb retains in-frame clones only, with some absent. This table holds over 8,500 clones, about 61% found once. Selected pancreatic ductal adenocarcinoma patients had undergone surgery without neoadjuvant therapy. As to this clone: Its antigen is still unknown.

The CDR3 runs 16 residues. Trimming cost V 4 bases and J 4 bases; bases outside gene matches: 11. From germline, CDR1 is MGHRA and CDR2 YSYEKL. The receptor was derived from a human donor with pancreatic ductal adenocarcinoma. V and J are TRBV4-1 and TRBJ2-3, with TRBD2 matching 7 bases. Sequences were obtained from pancreatic tumor tissue. CDR3 DNA sequence: TGCGCCAGCAGCCGGGGAACAAGCGGGAACGCAGATACGCAGTATTTT. Translating it yields CASSRGTSGNADTQYF.